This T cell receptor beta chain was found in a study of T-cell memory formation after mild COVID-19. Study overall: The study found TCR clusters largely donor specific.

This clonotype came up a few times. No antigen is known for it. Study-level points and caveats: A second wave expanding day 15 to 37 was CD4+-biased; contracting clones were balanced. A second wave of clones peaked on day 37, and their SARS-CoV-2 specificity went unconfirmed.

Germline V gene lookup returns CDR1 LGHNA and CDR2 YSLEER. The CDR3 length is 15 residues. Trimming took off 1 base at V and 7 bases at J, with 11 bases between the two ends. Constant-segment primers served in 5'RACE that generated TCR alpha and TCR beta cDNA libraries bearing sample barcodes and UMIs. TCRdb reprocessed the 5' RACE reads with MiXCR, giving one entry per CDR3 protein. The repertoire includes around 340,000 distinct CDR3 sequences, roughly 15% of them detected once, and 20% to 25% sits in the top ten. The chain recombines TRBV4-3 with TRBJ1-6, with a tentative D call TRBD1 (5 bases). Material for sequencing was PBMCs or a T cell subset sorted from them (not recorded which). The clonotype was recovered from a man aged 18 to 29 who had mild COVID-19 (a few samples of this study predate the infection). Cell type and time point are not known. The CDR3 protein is CASSQGAGYNSPLHF. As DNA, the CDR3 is TGCGCCAGCAGCCAAGGAGCAGGGTACAATTCACCCCTCCACTTT.